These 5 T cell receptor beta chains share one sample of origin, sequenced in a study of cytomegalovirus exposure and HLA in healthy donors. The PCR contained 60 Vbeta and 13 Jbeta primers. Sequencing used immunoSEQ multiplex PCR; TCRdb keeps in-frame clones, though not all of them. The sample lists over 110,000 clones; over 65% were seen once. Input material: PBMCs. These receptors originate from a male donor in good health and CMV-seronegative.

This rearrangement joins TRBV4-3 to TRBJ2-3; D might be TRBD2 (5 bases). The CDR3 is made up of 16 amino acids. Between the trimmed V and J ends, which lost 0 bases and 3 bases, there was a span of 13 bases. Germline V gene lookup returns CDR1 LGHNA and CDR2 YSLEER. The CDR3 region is CASSQESDSDTDTQYF. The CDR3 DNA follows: TGCGCCAGCAGCCAAGAATCGGACTCGGATACAGATACGCAGTATTTT.

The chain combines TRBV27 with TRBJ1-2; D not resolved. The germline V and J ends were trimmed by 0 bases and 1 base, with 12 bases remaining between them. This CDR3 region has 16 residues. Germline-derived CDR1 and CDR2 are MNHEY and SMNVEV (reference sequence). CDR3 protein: CASSLSGGEYNYGYTF. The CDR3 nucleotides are TGTGCCAGCAGTTTATCGGGCGGGGAGTATAACTATGGCTACACCTTC.

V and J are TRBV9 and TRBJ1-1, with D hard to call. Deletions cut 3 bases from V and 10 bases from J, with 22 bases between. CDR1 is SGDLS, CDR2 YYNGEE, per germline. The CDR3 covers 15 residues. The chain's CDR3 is CASSAETVETRGAFF. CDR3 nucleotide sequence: TGTGCCAGCAGCGCAGAGACGGTGGAAACCCGGGGAGCTTTCTTT.

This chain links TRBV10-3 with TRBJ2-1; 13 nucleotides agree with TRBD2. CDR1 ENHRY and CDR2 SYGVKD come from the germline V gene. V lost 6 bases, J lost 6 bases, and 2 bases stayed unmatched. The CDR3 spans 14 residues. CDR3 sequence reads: CAIRRTSGSNEQFF. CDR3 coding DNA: TGTGCCATCAGGAGGACTAGCGGGAGCAATGAGCAGTTCTTC.

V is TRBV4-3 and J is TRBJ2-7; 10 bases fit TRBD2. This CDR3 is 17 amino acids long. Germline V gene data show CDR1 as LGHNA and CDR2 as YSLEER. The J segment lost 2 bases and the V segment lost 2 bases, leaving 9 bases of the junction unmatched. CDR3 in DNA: TGCGCCAGCAGCCAATCTAGGAGCGGGAGGGCCGCCTACGAGCAGTACTTC. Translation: CASSQSRSGRAAYEQYF.